A selection of T cell receptor beta chains follows, all from one sample in a study of T cell responses to AZD1222 COVID-19 vaccine. Only in-frame clones appear in the TCRdb table, and some are missing; sequencing was by immunoSEQ multiplex PCR. The table lists 110,000 or so clones, around nine tenths of them singletons. The source material was peripheral blood, sampled 28 days after the second dose of the MenACWY control vaccine. The receptors were sampled from an adult who received the MenACWY meningococcal vaccine as a control. Both conserved end residues are part of each CDR3. The D gene is left open where the match is weak. Clone size is stated in some rows and not others, as once, few, many or a class when expanded.

d_gene: TRBD1; abundance: NA; len: 15; j_gene: TRBJ1-6; v_gene: TRBV6-5; CDR3nt: TGTGCCAGCAGCAGGGGGAGCTCCTATAATTCACCCCTCCACTTT; CDR3aa: CASSRGSSYNSPLHF
d_gene: TRBD1; abundance: NA; len: 15; j_gene: TRBJ1-2; v_gene: TRBV30; CDR3nt: TGTGCCTGGAGACCCCTGGGACAGGGGGCAATCGGCTACACCTTC; CDR3aa: CAWRPLGQGAIGYTF
d_gene: NA; abundance: NA; len: 13; j_gene: TRBJ2-7; v_gene: TRBV28; CDR3nt: TGTGCCAGCAAAGGGGCCGGGACCTACGAGCAGTACTTC; CDR3aa: CASKGAGTYEQYF
d_gene: NA; abundance: NA; len: 14; j_gene: TRBJ1-2; v_gene: TRBV7-8; CDR3nt: TGTGCCAGCAGACCGGGACACTATAACTATGGCTACACCTTC; CDR3aa: CASRPGHYNYGYTF
d_gene: TRBD2; abundance: NA; len: 17; j_gene: TRBJ2-1; v_gene: TRBV14; CDR3nt: TGTGCCAGCAGCGACCAGACCCTAGCGGGAAAAATGGATGAGCAGTTCTTC; CDR3aa: CASSDQTLAGKMDEQFF
d_gene: TRBD1; abundance: NA; len: 16; j_gene: TRBJ1-2; v_gene: TRBV28; CDR3nt: TGTGCCAGCAGTCCCCCCGGACAGGGCTACAACTATGGCTACACCTTC; CDR3aa: CASSPPGQGYNYGYTF
d_gene: NA; abundance: NA; len: 12; j_gene: TRBJ2-1; v_gene: TRBV29-1; CDR3nt: TGCAGCGTTCAGGGAGCAAGTAATGAGCAGTTCTTC; CDR3aa: CSVQGASNEQFF
d_gene: TRBD1; abundance: NA; len: 17; j_gene: TRBJ1-2; v_gene: TRBV5-1; CDR3nt: TGCGCCAGCAGCCCGACAGGGACATTGGGGTATAACTATGGCTACACCTTC; CDR3aa: CASSPTGTLGYNYGYTF
d_gene: NA; abundance: NA; len: 15; j_gene: TRBJ1-5; v_gene: TRBV5-1; CDR3nt: TGCGCCAGCAGCTTGTTAGGGAGTAGCAATCAGCCCCAGCATTTT; CDR3aa: CASSLLGSSNQPQHF
d_gene: NA; abundance: NA; len: 15; j_gene: TRBJ1-5; v_gene: TRBV20-1; CDR3nt: TGCAGTGCTAGTGGAGGGGAACGGGGCAATCAGCCCCAGCATTTT; CDR3aa: CSASGGERGNQPQHF
d_gene: TRBD1; abundance: NA; len: 14; j_gene: TRBJ2-2; v_gene: TRBV6-5; CDR3nt: TGTGCCAGCAGGGGACAGGGGAACACCGGGGAGCTGTTTTTT; CDR3aa: CASRGQGNTGELFF
d_gene: NA; abundance: NA; len: 17; j_gene: TRBJ1-2; v_gene: TRBV29-1; CDR3nt: TGCAGCGTTGAAGATCCCCGCTCGTTGGCAGCCGTCTATGGCTACACCTTC; CDR3aa: CSVEDPRSLAAVYGYTF
d_gene: NA; abundance: few; len: 14; j_gene: TRBJ1-1; v_gene: TRBV29-1; CDR3nt: TGCAGCGTAGAGCCAGACAGTTCCTTGTCTGAAGCTTTCTTT; CDR3aa: CSVEPDSSLSEAFF
d_gene: NA; abundance: NA; len: 15; j_gene: TRBJ1-6; v_gene: TRBV27; CDR3nt: TGTGCCAGCAGTTTATCGCGGGGGAATAATTCACCCCTCCACTTT; CDR3aa: CASSLSRGNNSPLHF
d_gene: NA; abundance: NA; len: 13; j_gene: TRBJ2-7; v_gene: TRBV3-1/TRBV3-2; CDR3nt: TGTGCCAGCAGCCAAGGAAGTAGGGGCGAGCAGTACTTC; CDR3aa: CASSQGSRGEQYF
d_gene: NA; abundance: NA; len: 16; j_gene: TRBJ1-4; v_gene: TRBV5-1; CDR3nt: TGCGCCAGCAGCTTGGATTCGTTGGAATTCTATGAAAAACTGTTTTTT; CDR3aa: CASSLDSLEFYEKLFF
d_gene: TRBD2; abundance: NA; len: 16; j_gene: TRBJ2-2; v_gene: TRBV28; CDR3nt: TGTGCCAGCAGTTTAAGGACTAGCGGGAGGGCCGGGGAGCTGTTTTTT; CDR3aa: CASSLRTSGRAGELFF
d_gene: NA; abundance: NA; len: 17; j_gene: TRBJ1-5; v_gene: TRBV19; CDR3nt: TGTGCCAGTAGTATAGGTCTGGGAACCGCTAGCAATCAGCCCCAGCATTTT; CDR3aa: CASSIGLGTASNQPQHF
d_gene: TRBD1; abundance: NA; len: 13; j_gene: TRBJ1-2; v_gene: TRBV4-2; CDR3nt: TGTGCCAGCAGCCAGACAGGGGGGAATGGCTACACCTTC; CDR3aa: CASSQTGGNGYTF
d_gene: TRBD1; abundance: NA; len: 15; j_gene: TRBJ2-3; v_gene: TRBV28; CDR3nt: TGTGCCAGCAGTCCACCGGGACAGTTATCAGATACGCAGTATTTT; CDR3aa: CASSPPGQLSDTQYF
d_gene: NA; abundance: NA; len: 15; j_gene: TRBJ1-1; v_gene: TRBV10-3; CDR3nt: TGTGCCATCAGTGAGTCGTTTGGAGGGGACACTGAAGCTTTCTTT; CDR3aa: CAISESFGGDTEAFF
d_gene: NA; abundance: NA; len: 14; j_gene: TRBJ2-7; v_gene: TRBV25-1; CDR3nt: TGTGCCGGCCTAAGCACCACGGGGTCCTACGAGCAGTACTTC; CDR3aa: CAGLSTTGSYEQYF
d_gene: TRBD2; abundance: NA; len: 20; j_gene: TRBJ2-1; v_gene: TRBV14; CDR3nt: TGTGCCAGCAGCCACGGTAAAGGACTAGCGGACGCCGAGCTAGACAATGAGCAGTTCTTC; CDR3aa: CASSHGKGLADAELDNEQFF
d_gene: NA; abundance: NA; len: 17; j_gene: TRBJ2-3; v_gene: TRBV7-3; CDR3nt: TGTGCCAGCAGCCCTGAGTCGGGGTGGCGTATCACAGATACGCAGTATTTT; CDR3aa: CASSPESGWRITDTQYF
d_gene: NA; abundance: NA; len: 13; j_gene: TRBJ1-5; v_gene: TRBV6-2/TRBV6-3; CDR3nt: TGTGCCAGCAGTCGACACGCGAATCAGCCCCAGCATTTT; CDR3aa: CASSRHANQPQHF
d_gene: NA; abundance: NA; len: 16; j_gene: TRBJ1-3; v_gene: TRBV6-5; CDR3nt: TGTGCCAGCAGTTATAAGGACGGACACTCTGGAAACACCATATATTTT; CDR3aa: CASSYKDGHSGNTIYF
d_gene: TRBD1; abundance: NA; len: 18; j_gene: TRBJ2-7; v_gene: TRBV28; CDR3nt: TGTGCCAGCAGTGGACAGGGTGACGGCCGACCCTTAGGTTACGAGCAGTACTTC; CDR3aa: CASSGQGDGRPLGYEQYF
d_gene: TRBD2; abundance: NA; len: 15; j_gene: TRBJ2-7; v_gene: TRBV6-5; CDR3nt: TGTGCCAGCAGTTACACCTTAGCGGGGCCCTACGAGCAGTACTTC; CDR3aa: CASSYTLAGPYEQYF
d_gene: TRBD2; abundance: NA; len: 16; j_gene: TRBJ2-1; v_gene: TRBV28; CDR3nt: TGTGCCAGCAGTTCCGCTGGGCGGGGGGGAAACAATGAGCAGTTCTTC; CDR3aa: CASSSAGRGGNNEQFF
d_gene: TRBD2; abundance: once; len: 15; j_gene: TRBJ2-7; v_gene: TRBV5-1; CDR3nt: TGCGCCAGCAGCCCTGGTAGCGGGCCCTACTACGAGCAGTACTTC; CDR3aa: CASSPGSGPYYEQYF
d_gene: NA; abundance: NA; len: 15; j_gene: TRBJ1-5; v_gene: TRBV6-5; CDR3nt: TGTGCCAGCAGTTACTCGAAGTGGGAAAATCAGCCCCAGCATTTT; CDR3aa: CASSYSKWENQPQHF
d_gene: TRBD1; abundance: once; len: 15; j_gene: TRBJ2-5; v_gene: TRBV12-5; CDR3nt: TGTGCTAGTGGTTCGGGGACAGGGATTGGGGAGACCCAGTACTTC; CDR3aa: CASGSGTGIGETQYF